This is a list of T cell receptor beta chains from one sample in a study of blood T cell repertoires in COVID-19. Clones were sequenced by immunoSEQ multiplex PCR, and TCRdb holds only the in-frame ones, with some missing. The sample carries 240,000 or so clones, 86% recorded once. Sequences were obtained from PBMCs or T cells enriched from blood (not recorded which). These receptors all come from a woman aged 45-65 years who had recovered from COVID-19. Each CDR3 is given with its conserved first and last residue. The D gene is left open where the match is weak. Some rows have no size entry. The others give once, few or many, or a class for an expanded clone.

abundance: .; d_gene: TRBD1; v_gene: TRBV6-6; j_gene: TRBJ1-2; CDR3nt: TGTGCCAGCAGGGAACAGGGGGTGATGGACTATGGCTACACCTTC; CDR3aa: CASREQGVMDYGYTF
abundance: .; d_gene: TRBD2; v_gene: TRBV6-5; j_gene: TRBJ2-7; CDR3nt: TGTGCCAGCAACAAGGGCCTAGCGGGGTTTGAGCAGTACTTC; CDR3aa: CASNKGLAGFEQYF
abundance: once; d_gene: TRBD1; v_gene: TRBV30; j_gene: TRBJ2-3; CDR3nt: TGTGCCTGGAGCTCTGGACAGGGGAGGGGAGATACGCAGTATTTT; CDR3aa: CAWSSGQGRGDTQYF
abundance: .; d_gene: .; v_gene: TRBV20-1; j_gene: TRBJ1-1; CDR3nt: TGCAGTGTTCCGGGTAACACTGAAGCTTTCTTT; CDR3aa: CSVPGNTEAFF
abundance: .; d_gene: TRBD1; v_gene: TRBV28; j_gene: TRBJ2-3; CDR3nt: TGTGCCAGCAGTATACGACAGGGGACAGATACGCAGTATTTT; CDR3aa: CASSIRQGTDTQYF
abundance: .; d_gene: .; v_gene: TRBV7-9; j_gene: TRBJ1-5; CDR3nt: TGTGCCAGCAGCGTATCCGGCAGGGGCAATCAGCCCCAGCATTTT; CDR3aa: CASSVSGRGNQPQHF
abundance: .; d_gene: .; v_gene: TRBV6-2/TRBV6-3; j_gene: TRBJ1-1; CDR3nt: TGTGCCAGCAGCATTTTGGCCACGGGACATTTGAACACTGAAGCTTTCTTT; CDR3aa: CASSILATGHLNTEAFF
abundance: .; d_gene: TRBD1; v_gene: TRBV18; j_gene: TRBJ1-2; CDR3nt: TGTGCCAGCTCACCTCCCGGGACAGGATTGATTAACTATGGCTACACCTTC; CDR3aa: CASSPPGTGLINYGYTF
abundance: .; d_gene: .; v_gene: TRBV13; j_gene: TRBJ1-5; CDR3nt: TGTGCCAGCAGCTTAGCCGCGGCTGGGCAGCCCCAGCATTTT; CDR3aa: CASSLAAAGQPQHF
abundance: few; d_gene: TRBD2; v_gene: TRBV5-4; j_gene: TRBJ2-1; CDR3nt: TGTGCCAGCAGCCCGGGGCCCGGGACTAGCGGTTACAATGAGCAGTTCTTC; CDR3aa: CASSPGPGTSGYNEQFF
abundance: .; d_gene: .; v_gene: TRBV28; j_gene: TRBJ1-1; CDR3nt: TGTGCCAGCAGGCGCAGGGTGAACACTGAAGCTTTCTTT; CDR3aa: CASRRRVNTEAFF
abundance: .; d_gene: TRBD1; v_gene: TRBV4-2; j_gene: TRBJ1-2; CDR3nt: TGTGCCAGCAGCATATCCGGGACAGGGGGCCCTCTTAACTATGGCTACACCTTC; CDR3aa: CASSISGTGGPLNYGYTF
abundance: .; d_gene: .; v_gene: TRBV4-1; j_gene: TRBJ1-5; CDR3nt: TGCGCCAGCAGCCAAGAACAGCAAACGAGGGCCCAGCATTTT; CDR3aa: CASSQEQQTRAQHF
abundance: .; d_gene: .; v_gene: TRBV12-5; j_gene: TRBJ2-1; CDR3nt: TGTGCTAGTGGTTTGGTACTGAAGGATAACAGGGTCGGCGCAGGCGAGCAGTTCTTC; CDR3aa: CASGLVLKDNRVGAGEQFF
abundance: .; d_gene: TRBD1; v_gene: TRBV3-1/TRBV3-2; j_gene: TRBJ2-2; CDR3nt: TGTGCCAGCACCTACACCAAACCCGACAGGGGGCGAAGCACCGGGGAGCTGTTTTTT; CDR3aa: CASTYTKPDRGRSTGELFF
abundance: .; d_gene: .; v_gene: TRBV6-5; j_gene: TRBJ2-3; CDR3nt: TGTGCCAGCAGTCCCGAGCACACAGATACGCAGTATTTT; CDR3aa: CASSPEHTDTQYF
abundance: few; d_gene: .; v_gene: TRBV4-2; j_gene: TRBJ2-5; CDR3nt: TGTGCCAGCAGCCAAGAGGGAACAGGGTGGCAAGAGACCCAGTACTTC; CDR3aa: CASSQEGTGWQETQYF
abundance: many; d_gene: TRBD2; v_gene: TRBV3-1/TRBV3-2; j_gene: TRBJ2-7; CDR3nt: TGTGCCAGCAGCCAACGCCTGGGACGGGGGGGCGAGCAGTACTTC; CDR3aa: CASSQRLGRGGEQYF
abundance: .; d_gene: .; v_gene: TRBV7-2; j_gene: TRBJ2-6; CDR3nt: TGTGCCAGCAGCTCGTCAGGGTCAGGGGCCAACGTCCTGACTTTC; CDR3aa: CASSSSGSGANVLTF
abundance: .; d_gene: .; v_gene: TRBV19; j_gene: TRBJ1-2; CDR3nt: TGTGCCAGTAGTACATGGACAGCGGGACACTATGGCTACACCTTC; CDR3aa: CASSTWTAGHYGYTF
abundance: .; d_gene: TRBD2; v_gene: TRBV4-2; j_gene: TRBJ2-1; CDR3nt: TGTGCCAGCAGCCACGGGGCTGGGGGGGGGTGGGTCGGAAGTCTTAGCTCCTACAATGAGCAGTTCTTC; CDR3aa: CASSHGAGGGWVGSLSSYNEQFF
abundance: .; d_gene: .; v_gene: TRBV15; j_gene: TRBJ2-7; CDR3nt: TGTGCCACCAGCAGAGTCCTCGACAGCTCCTACGAGCAGTACTTC; CDR3aa: CATSRVLDSSYEQYF
abundance: .; d_gene: .; v_gene: TRBV6-4; j_gene: TRBJ2-7; CDR3nt: TGTGCCAGGAAGTCGGGGGATTGCTACGAGCAGTACTTC; CDR3aa: CARKSGDCYEQYF
abundance: .; d_gene: TRBD1; v_gene: TRBV27; j_gene: TRBJ2-2; CDR3nt: TGTGCCAGCAGTTTCTTCGGGACAGGCACCGGGGAGCTGTTTTTT; CDR3aa: CASSFFGTGTGELFF
abundance: .; d_gene: TRBD1; v_gene: TRBV9; j_gene: TRBJ1-4; CDR3nt: TGTGCCAGCAGCGTAGGGACAGGCACAACTAATGAAAAACTGTTTTTT; CDR3aa: CASSVGTGTTNEKLFF
abundance: .; d_gene: .; v_gene: TRBV28; j_gene: TRBJ1-2; CDR3nt: TGTGCCAGCAGTTTAAGCGCAGGGTTGGGAGGCTACACCTTC; CDR3aa: CASSLSAGLGGYTF
abundance: .; d_gene: .; v_gene: TRBV11-2; j_gene: TRBJ2-7; CDR3nt: TGTGCCAGCAGCCCCTCCTCGGGTGGCTACGAGCAGTACTTC; CDR3aa: CASSPSSGGYEQYF
abundance: .; d_gene: TRBD2; v_gene: TRBV9; j_gene: TRBJ2-2; CDR3nt: TGTGCCAGCAGCGCCCGACTAGCGGAGTACACCGGGGAGCTGTTTTTT; CDR3aa: CASSARLAEYTGELFF
abundance: .; d_gene: TRBD2; v_gene: TRBV3-1/TRBV3-2; j_gene: TRBJ2-5; CDR3nt: TGTGCCAGCAGCCAACCCCGTTCTAGCGGGAGGAGGGATAACGGGGAGACCCAGTACTTC; CDR3aa: CASSQPRSSGRRDNGETQYF
abundance: .; d_gene: .; v_gene: TRBV5-1; j_gene: TRBJ1-2; CDR3nt: TGCGCCAGCAGAAAGGAAAGGGAGGGATACACCTTC; CDR3aa: CASRKEREGYTF
abundance: .; d_gene: .; v_gene: TRBV3-1/TRBV3-2; j_gene: TRBJ1-5; CDR3nt: TGTGCCAGCAGCCAAGGGCTGACAGTCTTCAATTTCACCACGAATGGCAATCAGCCCCAGCATTTT; CDR3aa: CASSQGLTVFNFTTNGNQPQHF
abundance: once; d_gene: .; v_gene: TRBV18; j_gene: TRBJ2-7; CDR3nt: TGTGCCAGCTCACCTGACAGAAACTCCTACGAGCAGTACTTC; CDR3aa: CASSPDRNSYEQYF
abundance: few; d_gene: TRBD2; v_gene: TRBV28; j_gene: TRBJ2-1; CDR3nt: TGTGCCAGCAGTTTGGGCGGGAGGGCCAGAAATGAGCAGTTCTTC; CDR3aa: CASSLGGRARNEQFF
abundance: .; d_gene: .; v_gene: TRBV28; j_gene: TRBJ1-5; CDR3nt: TGTGCCAGCAGTTTCGCAGGGGGCAATCAGCCCCAGCATTTT; CDR3aa: CASSFAGGNQPQHF
abundance: .; d_gene: .; v_gene: TRBV4-1; j_gene: TRBJ2-3; CDR3nt: TGCGCCAGCAGCCAAGACGGCTTTCGGGGCACAGATACGCAGTATTTT; CDR3aa: CASSQDGFRGTDTQYF
abundance: .; d_gene: TRBD2; v_gene: TRBV7-9; j_gene: TRBJ2-6; CDR3nt: TGTGCCAGCAGATTCGGGAGGGGGTCCTCTGGGGCCAACGTCCTGACTTTC; CDR3aa: CASRFGRGSSGANVLTF
abundance: .; d_gene: .; v_gene: TRBV15; j_gene: TRBJ1-4; CDR3nt: TGTGCCACCAGCCCATTCCAGGGTAATGAAAAACTGTTTTTT; CDR3aa: CATSPFQGNEKLFF
abundance: .; d_gene: .; v_gene: TRBV5-1; j_gene: TRBJ1-4; CDR3nt: TGCGCCAGCAGCTTGGACCCAGAGGGTGAAAAACTGTTTTTT; CDR3aa: CASSLDPEGEKLFF
abundance: .; d_gene: .; v_gene: TRBV6-2/TRBV6-3; j_gene: TRBJ1-5; CDR3nt: TGTGCCAGCAGTTACCTTTGGGGGGAAGGAAATCAGCCCCAGCATTTT; CDR3aa: CASSYLWGEGNQPQHF
abundance: .; d_gene: TRBD1; v_gene: TRBV6-2/TRBV6-3; j_gene: TRBJ1-2; CDR3nt: TGTGCCAGCAGTTACCGGGACAGGTCTGGCTACACCTTC; CDR3aa: CASSYRDRSGYTF
abundance: .; d_gene: TRBD1; v_gene: TRBV5-5; j_gene: TRBJ1-2; CDR3nt: TGTGCCAGCAGCGACGGACAGGGAAATGGCTACACCTTC; CDR3aa: CASSDGQGNGYTF
abundance: .; d_gene: .; v_gene: TRBV15; j_gene: TRBJ2-5; CDR3nt: TGTGCCACCAGTAGAGTGGCACTAGCAGACCAAGAGACCCAGTACTTC; CDR3aa: CATSRVALADQETQYF
abundance: .; d_gene: .; v_gene: TRBV9; j_gene: TRBJ2-2; CDR3nt: TGTGCCAGCAGCGTCCGCCGACAGACCCCCACCGGGGAGCTGTTTTTT; CDR3aa: CASSVRRQTPTGELFF
abundance: many; d_gene: .; v_gene: TRBV27; j_gene: TRBJ2-5; CDR3nt: TGTGCCAGCAGTTCAGGGGCGCCCCAAGAGACCCAGTACTTC; CDR3aa: CASSSGAPQETQYF
abundance: .; d_gene: TRBD1; v_gene: TRBV11-3; j_gene: TRBJ2-1; CDR3nt: TGTGCCAGCAGCTCGGATGACAGGGGGAGGAACAATGAGCAGTTCTTC; CDR3aa: CASSSDDRGRNNEQFF
abundance: .; d_gene: TRBD2; v_gene: TRBV5-1; j_gene: TRBJ2-7; CDR3nt: TGCGCCAGCGGGGAGGGTTTTGCAGGGAAGACGGGCGCCTACGAGCAGTACTTC; CDR3aa: CASGEGFAGKTGAYEQYF